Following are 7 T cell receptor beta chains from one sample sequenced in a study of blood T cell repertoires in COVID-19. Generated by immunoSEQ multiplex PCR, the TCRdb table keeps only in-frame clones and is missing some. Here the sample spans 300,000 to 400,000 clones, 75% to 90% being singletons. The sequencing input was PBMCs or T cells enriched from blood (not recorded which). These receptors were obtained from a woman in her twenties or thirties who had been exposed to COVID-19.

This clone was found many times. The CDR3 region is CASSPLGGQIDTQYF. CDR3 DNA sequence: TGTGCCAGCTCACCACTCGGGGGGCAGATAGATACGCAGTATTTT. The rearrangement links TRBV18 to TRBJ2-3, with TRBD2 as a possible D gene (7 bases). V was shortened by 1 base and J by 5 bases, with 13 bases between the two germline ends. CDR1 and CDR2 from the germline V gene are KGHSH and LQKENI. The CDR3 extends over 15 amino acids.

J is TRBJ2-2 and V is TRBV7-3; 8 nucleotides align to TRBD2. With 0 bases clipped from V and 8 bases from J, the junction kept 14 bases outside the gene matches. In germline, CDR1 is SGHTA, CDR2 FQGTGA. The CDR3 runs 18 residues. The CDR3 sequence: CASSLTVPGLGGLGELFF. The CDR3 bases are TGTGCCAGCAGCTTAACGGTCCCGGGACTAGGGGGATTGGGGGAGCTGTTTTTT.

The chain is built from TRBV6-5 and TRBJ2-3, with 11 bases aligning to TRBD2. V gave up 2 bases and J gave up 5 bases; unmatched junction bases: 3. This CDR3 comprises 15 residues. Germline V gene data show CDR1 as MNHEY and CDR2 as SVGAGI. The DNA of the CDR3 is TGTGCCAGCAGTTACCCTAGCGGGAGGAAAGATACGCAGTATTTT. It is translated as CASSYPSGRKDTQYF.

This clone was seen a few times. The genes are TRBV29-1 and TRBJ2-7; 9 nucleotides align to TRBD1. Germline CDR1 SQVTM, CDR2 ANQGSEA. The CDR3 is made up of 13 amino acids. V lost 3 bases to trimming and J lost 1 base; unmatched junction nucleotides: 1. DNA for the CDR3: TGCAGCGTTGACGGGACAGGGTCCTACGAGCAGTACTTC. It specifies CSVDGTGSYEQYF.

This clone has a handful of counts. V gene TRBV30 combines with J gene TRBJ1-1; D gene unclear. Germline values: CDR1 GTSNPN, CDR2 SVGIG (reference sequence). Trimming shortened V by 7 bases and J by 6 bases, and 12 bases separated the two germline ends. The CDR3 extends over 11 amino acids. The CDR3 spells CASKLGAEAFF. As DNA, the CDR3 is TGTGCCTCTAAACTCGGGGCTGAAGCTTTCTTT.

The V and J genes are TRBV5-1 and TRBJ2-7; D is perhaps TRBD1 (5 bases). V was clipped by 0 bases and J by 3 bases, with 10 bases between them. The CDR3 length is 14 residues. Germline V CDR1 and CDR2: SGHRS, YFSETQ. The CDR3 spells CASSLDGQGYEQYF. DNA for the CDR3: TGCGCCAGCAGCTTGGATGGACAAGGCTACGAGCAGTACTTC. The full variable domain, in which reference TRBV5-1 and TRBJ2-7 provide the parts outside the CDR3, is KAGVTQTPRYLIKTRGQQVTLSCSPISGHRSVSWYQQTPGQGLQFLFEYFSETQRNKGNFPGRFSGRQFSNSRSEMNVSTLELGDSALYLCASSLDGQGYEQYFGPGTRLTVT.

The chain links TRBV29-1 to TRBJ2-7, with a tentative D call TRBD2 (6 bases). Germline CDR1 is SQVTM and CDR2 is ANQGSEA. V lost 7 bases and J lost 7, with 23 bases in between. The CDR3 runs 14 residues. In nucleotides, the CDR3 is TGCAGCGCCCTTCGGTCCGGGGACCGGGAGGAGCAGTACTTC. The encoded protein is CSALRSGDREEQYF.